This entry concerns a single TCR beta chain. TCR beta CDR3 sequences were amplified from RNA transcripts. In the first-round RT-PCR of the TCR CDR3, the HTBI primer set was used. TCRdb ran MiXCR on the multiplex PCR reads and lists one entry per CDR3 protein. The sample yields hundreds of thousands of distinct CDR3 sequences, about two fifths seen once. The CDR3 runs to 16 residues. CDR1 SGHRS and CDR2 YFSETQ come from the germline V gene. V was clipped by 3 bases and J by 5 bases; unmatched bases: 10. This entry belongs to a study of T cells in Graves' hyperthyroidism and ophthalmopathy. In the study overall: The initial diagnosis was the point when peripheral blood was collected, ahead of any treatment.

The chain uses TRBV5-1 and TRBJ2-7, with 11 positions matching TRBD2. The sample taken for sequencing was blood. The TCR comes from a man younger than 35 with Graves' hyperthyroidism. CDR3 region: CASSSLSGRAFNEQYF. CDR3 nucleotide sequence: TGCGCCAGCAGCTCCCTTAGCGGGAGGGCCTTTAACGAGCAGTACTTC.